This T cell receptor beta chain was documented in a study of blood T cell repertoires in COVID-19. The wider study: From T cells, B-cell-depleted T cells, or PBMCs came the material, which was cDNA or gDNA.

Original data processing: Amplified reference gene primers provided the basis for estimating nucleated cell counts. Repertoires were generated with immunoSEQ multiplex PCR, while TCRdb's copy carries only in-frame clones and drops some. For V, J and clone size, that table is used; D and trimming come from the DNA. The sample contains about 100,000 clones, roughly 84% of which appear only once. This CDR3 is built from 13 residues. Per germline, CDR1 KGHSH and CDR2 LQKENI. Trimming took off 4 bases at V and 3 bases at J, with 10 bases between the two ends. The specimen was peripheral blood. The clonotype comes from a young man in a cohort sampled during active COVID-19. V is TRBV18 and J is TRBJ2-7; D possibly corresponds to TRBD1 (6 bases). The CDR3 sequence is CASSLRQDYEQYF. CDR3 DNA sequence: TGTGCCAGCTCACTACGACAGGACTACGAGCAGTACTTC.